The 2 T cell receptor beta chains below were found in one sample sequenced in a study of blood T cell repertoires in COVID-19. Method: immunoSEQ multiplex PCR; TCRdb's copy keeps in-frame clones and lacks some. The sample contains 130,000 to 150,000 clones, around 87% of which appear only once. Material: peripheral blood. The receptor source for this set is a woman between 40 and 50 years old with acute or convalescent COVID-19.

The gene calls are TRBV7-9 and TRBJ1-1, with D perhaps matching TRBD1 (6 bases). The CDR3 contains 15 residues. V was trimmed by 1 base and J by 4 bases, leaving 13 bases between them. Germline values: CDR1 SEHNR, CDR2 FQNEAQ (reference sequence). This chain's CDR3 is CASSLGMGAVTEAFF. CDR3 nucleotide sequence: TGTGCCAGCAGCTTAGGTATGGGGGCGGTCACTGAAGCTTTCTTT.

Here the CDR3 DNA reads TGTGCCAGCAGCACCGACAGTAACACTGAAGCTTTCTTT. Its protein is CASSTDSNTEAFF. This chain uses TRBV7-3 with TRBJ1-1; possible D gene TRBD1, 5 bases. This CDR3 comprises 13 residues. V gave up 5 bases and J gave up 2 bases, with 9 bases separating them. Germline CDR1 SGHTA, CDR2 FQGTGA.